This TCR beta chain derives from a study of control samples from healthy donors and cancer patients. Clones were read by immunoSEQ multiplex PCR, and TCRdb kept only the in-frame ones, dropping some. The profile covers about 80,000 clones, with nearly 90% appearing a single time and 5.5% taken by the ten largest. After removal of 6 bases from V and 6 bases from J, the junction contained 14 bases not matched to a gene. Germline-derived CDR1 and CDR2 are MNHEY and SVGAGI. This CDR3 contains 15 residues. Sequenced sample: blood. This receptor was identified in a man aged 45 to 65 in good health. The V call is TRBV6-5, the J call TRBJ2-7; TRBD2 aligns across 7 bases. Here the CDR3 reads CASRDQRGLNTEQYF. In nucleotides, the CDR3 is TGTGCCAGCAGGGACCAGCGGGGCCTTAACACCGAGCAGTACTTC.